The next 31 T cell receptor beta chains were all read from a single sample in a study of siplizumab effects on memory and regulatory T cells. Repertoires were generated with immunoSEQ multiplex PCR, while TCRdb's copy carries only in-frame clones and drops some. The table shows 50,000 to 70,000 clones, with 90% to 97% occurring only once. Sample: naive CD8+ T cells sorted from blood. All receptors come from a human donor in good health.

This chain connects TRBV2 to TRBJ1-1; 11 nucleotides match TRBD1. Germline CDR1 and CDR2: SNHLY and FYNNEI. The CDR3 totals 18 residues. V lost 6 bases and J lost 0; bases outside the gene matches: 12. The CDR3 DNA sequence: TGTGCCAGCAGCGCCCCGGGACAGGGGGTCCGAATGAACACTGAAGCTTTCTTT. It encodes CASSAPGQGVRMNTEAFF.

This sequence joins TRBV9 and TRBJ1-2; D gene uncertain. This CDR3 contains 13 residues. Trimming pared 3 bases from V and 8 bases from J, leaving 14 bases between. CDR1 SGDLS and CDR2 YYNGEE come from the germline V gene. CDR3: CASSEGPLMGYTF. CDR3 in DNA: TGTGCCAGCAGCGAAGGGCCTTTAATGGGCTACACCTTC.

The chain combines TRBV27 with TRBJ1-2; maybe TRBD1 (5 bases). Germline V gives CDR1 MNHEY, CDR2 SMNVEV (reference sequence). V was clipped by 8 bases and J by 2 bases, with 12 bases between them. CDR3 length: 13 residues. The CDR3 nucleotides read TGTGCCAGCGGCTTAGGGGTAAACTATGGCTACACCTTC. It yields the protein CASGLGVNYGYTF.

Here the CDR3 DNA reads TGCGCCAGCAGCCAAGAGACGGCTAGCGGGGGGCCCTTCTCTGGGGCCAACGTCCTGACTTTC. Translating it yields CASSQETASGGPFSGANVLTF. The genes are TRBV4-3 and TRBJ2-6; TRBD2 agrees at 11 bases. CDR1 LGHNA and CDR2 YSLEER come from the germline V gene. J gave up 0 bases and V 0 bases, and 10 bases lay outside the gene matches. The CDR3 has 21 amino acids.

This clone was observed a single time. This chain links TRBV5-1 with TRBJ2-2, with D possibly called TRBD1 or TRBD2 (6 bases each). There are 15 residues in the CDR3. V lost 0 bases and J lost 5, with 11 bases in between. Per the germline V gene, CDR1 is SGHRS and CDR2 is YFSETQ. CDR3 sequence reads: CASSLVEGVTGELFF. As DNA, the CDR3 is TGCGCCAGCAGCTTGGTGGAGGGGGTAACCGGGGAGCTGTTTTTT.

The V and J genes are TRBV4-3 and TRBJ1-1; TRBD1 might be the D (6 bases). The CDR3 extends over 15 amino acids. Germline V lookup: CDR1 LGHNA, CDR2 YSLEER. Trimming removed 0 bases at V and 3 bases at J, with 11 bases between. The CDR3 reads CASSQDGQPDTEAFF. CDR3 in DNA: TGCGCCAGCAGCCAAGACGGACAGCCCGACACTGAAGCTTTCTTT.

The chain is built from TRBV7-9 and TRBJ1-4; no reliable D call. Germline V lookup: CDR1 SEHNR, CDR2 FQNEAQ (reference sequence). The CDR3 sequence is 13 residues long. Trimming pared 5 bases from V and 5 bases from J, leaving 9 bases between. The CDR3 nucleotides are TGTGCCAGCAGCGGGTCCACCAATGAAAAACTGTTTTTT. Translation gives CASSGSTNEKLFF.

This clone was recorded only once. The V gene is TRBV4-1, the J gene TRBJ1-2, with no clear D. CDR3 length: 15 residues. V shed 0 bases and J shed 2 bases, with 10 bases lying between them. Germline V lookup: CDR1 MGHRA, CDR2 YSYEKL. The CDR3 bases are TGCGCCAGCAGCCAAGATCCCGGGCAGAACTATGGCTACACCTTC. Translation: CASSQDPGQNYGYTF.

The V call is TRBV6-5, the J call TRBJ2-7; 11 positions match TRBD2. The germline V gene encodes CDR1 MNHEY and CDR2 SVGAGI. Unmatched junction bases numbered 13, after V lost 6 bases and J lost 6 bases. The CDR3 length is 16 residues. As DNA, the CDR3 is TGTGCCAGCAGGTACCTAGCGGGGGGAAGCGGCCTCGAGCAGTACTTC. Its translation is CASRYLAGGSGLEQYF.

This chain joins TRBV25-1 and TRBJ1-1; 7 nucleotides align to TRBD1. The germline gives CDR1 MGHDK, CDR2 SYGVNS. This CDR3 has 13 amino acids. V gave up 4 bases and J gave up 7 bases; unmatched junction bases: 6. In DNA, the CDR3 is TGTGCCAGCAGTGGGGACAGTTTCATTGAAGCTTTCTTT. It yields the protein CASSGDSFIEAFF.

CDR3 in amino acids: CASGLGGHEQYF. CDR3 DNA sequence: TGTGCTAGTGGCCTCGGGGGCCACGAGCAGTACTTC. V gene TRBV12-5 combines with J gene TRBJ2-7, with D perhaps being TRBD1 or TRBD2 (6 bases each). This CDR3 is 12 amino acids long. Germline loops: CDR1 LGHNT, CDR2 FRNRAP. V was cut by 6 bases and J by 5 bases, with 11 bases left in between.

V is TRBV6-1 and J is TRBJ2-1; D possibly corresponds to TRBD2 (6 bases). This CDR3 has 12 amino acids. The germline V gene has CDR1 MNHNS and CDR2 SASEGT. The V gene lost 1 base and the J gene lost 10 bases, with 8 bases spanning the gap. This chain's CDR3 is CASSEGRGEQFF. The CDR3 bases are TGTGCCAGCAGTGAAGGGCGGGGCGAGCAGTTCTTC.

The gene calls are TRBV11-2 and TRBJ1-1; D call uncertain. CDR3 length: 14 amino acids. The V and J ends lost 1 base and 1 base respectively, with 7 bases between them. CDR1 is SGHAT, CDR2 FQNNGV, per germline. The CDR3 protein is CASSLVGRNTEAFF. The CDR3 DNA sequence: TGTGCCAGCAGCTTAGTAGGCAGGAACACTGAAGCTTTCTTT.

This clone was seen only once. The rearrangement uses TRBV4-2 and TRBJ1-1; D not resolved. V was shortened by 1 base and J by 0 bases, with 15 bases between the two germline ends. This CDR3 contains 17 residues. From germline, CDR1 is LGHNA and CDR2 YNFKEQ. In DNA form, the CDR3 reads TGTGCCAGCAGCCAAGGTGGAGCAGTGGCCATGAACACTGAAGCTTTCTTT. Its protein product is CASSQGGAVAMNTEAFF.

This clone was seen just once. V gene TRBV29-1 combines with J gene TRBJ2-7; TRBD2 aligns across 12 bases. V dropped 1 base and J dropped 2; count of bases not matched to a gene: 6. Germline V CDR1 and CDR2: SQVTM, ANQGSEA. The length of the CDR3 is 16 residues. CDR3 residues: CSVEGTSGDPTYEQYF. In DNA, the CDR3 is TGCAGCGTTGAAGGGACTAGCGGGGACCCAACCTACGAGCAGTACTTC.

The gene calls are TRBV27 and TRBJ2-1; 11 bases map to TRBD2. The CDR3 spans 16 residues. The ends lost 4 bases at V and 6 bases at J; junction bases unmatched: 8. From germline, CDR1 is MNHEY and CDR2 SMNVEV (reference sequence). CDR3 bases: TGTGCCAGCAGTTACCTTAGCGGGGGGGCGGGCAATGAGCAGTTCTTC. Residues: CASSYLSGGAGNEQFF.

The rearrangement links TRBV11-3 to TRBJ1-2; maybe TRBD1 (5 bases). The germline V and J ends were trimmed by 1 base and 8 bases, with 17 bases remaining between them. Germline CDR1 SGHNT, CDR2 YENEEA. The CDR3 consists of 15 residues. CDR3 sequence (DNA): TGTGCCAGCAGCTTAGGGGGCCGAGGTGTTTGCGGCTACACCTTC. Protein product: CASSLGGRGVCGYTF.

The chain is built from TRBV19 and TRBJ2-1; D is possibly TRBD2 (7 bases). The V gene's germline CDR1 is LNHDA and CDR2 SQIVND (reference sequence). CDR3 length: 14 amino acids. V lost 3 bases, J lost 5 bases, and 11 bases lay in between. The CDR3 DNA sequence: TGTGCCAGTAGTATTGTGGGGGGGCACAATGAGCAGTTCTTC. Translating it yields CASSIVGGHNEQFF.

The rearrangement joins TRBV15 to TRBJ2-4; unclear D gene. The CDR3 extends over 17 amino acids. Trimming cost V 1 base and J 0 bases, with 13 bases left between them. Germline V CDR1 and CDR2: LNHNV, YYDKDF (reference sequence). The CDR3 coding sequence is TGTGCCACCAGCAGAGCCCAGACCCTAGGAGCCAAAAACATTCAGTACTTC. It is translated as CATSRAQTLGAKNIQYF. The variable domain in full, completed from reference TRBV15 and TRBJ2-4, reads DAMVIQNPRYQVTQFGKPVTLSCSQTLNHNVMYWYQQKSSQAPKLLFHYYDKDFNNEADTPDNFQSRRPNTSFCFLDIRSPGLGDTAMYLCATSRAQTLGAKNIQYFGAGTRLSVL.

The chain has TRBV28 and TRBJ2-7, with a weak D call TRBD2 (7 bases). The CDR3 is 16 residues long. Trimming shortened V by 4 bases and J by 4 bases, and 20 bases separated the two germline ends. CDR1 and CDR2 (germline): MDHEN, SYDVKM. The CDR3 here is CASSSGGQGFPYEQYF. In DNA, the CDR3 is TGTGCCAGCAGTTCCGGGGGGCAGGGTTTTCCTTACGAGCAGTACTTC.

This clone was counted only a few times. The chain employs TRBV27 and TRBJ1-6, with D possibly matching TRBD1 (6 bases). The CDR3 extends over 14 amino acids. Trimming took 6 bases from V and 9 from J, leaving 15 bases between them. The germline V gene has CDR1 MNHEY and CDR2 SMNVEV (reference sequence). The CDR3 nucleotides read TGTGCCAGCAGCTCGGGACACCTATCTTCACCCCTCCACTTT. This sequence encodes CASSSGHLSSPLHF.

This clone was seen a single time. The J gene is TRBJ2-3, the V gene TRBV27; D possibly corresponds to TRBD2 (6 bases). CDR1 is MNHEY, CDR2 SMNVEV, per germline (reference sequence). The germline V and J ends were trimmed by 1 base and 2 bases, with 16 bases remaining between them. This CDR3 comprises 17 residues. CDR3 amino acids: CASSLFPARGSTDTQYF. The CDR3 nucleotides are TGTGCCAGCAGTTTATTCCCTGCTCGGGGGTCCACAGATACGCAGTATTTT.

Comments on this clone: This sample also contains other DNA sequences that code for the same CDR3. The V call is TRBV9, the J call TRBJ1-1; weak D call: TRBD1 (6 bases). Germline CDR1 SGDLS, CDR2 YYNGEE. Trimming cost V 0 bases and J 4 bases, with 7 bases left between them. The CDR3 consists of 13 residues. The CDR3 coding sequence is TGTGCCAGCAGCGTAGGGGGGGCCACTGAAGCTTTCTTT. Translated, it gives CASSVGGATEAFF.

This rearrangement joins TRBV7-2 to TRBJ2-7; TRBD2 matches 10 bases. Looked up from germline, CDR1 is SGHTA and CDR2 is FQGNSA. The trim removed 2 bases at V and 5 bases at J, leaving 3 bases unmatched. The CDR3 contains 14 residues. The chain's CDR3 is CASSLRLAGNEQYF. CDR3 DNA: TGTGCCAGCAGCTTAAGACTAGCGGGTAACGAGCAGTACTTC.

This clone was recorded once. The rearrangement joins TRBV4-3 to TRBJ1-3; D possibly corresponds to TRBD1 (5 bases). V lost 3 bases and J 0 bases, leaving 9 bases between the germline ends. This CDR3 has 15 residues. Germline loops: CDR1 LGHNA, CDR2 YSLEER. CDR3 nucleotides: TGCGCCAGCAGCCAGGGGGGTTCCTCTGGAAACACCATATATTTT. Translated: CASSQGGSSGNTIYF.

The chain recombines TRBV7-9 with TRBJ2-7; unclear D gene. V lost 0 bases and J 2 bases, leaving 5 bases between the germline ends. This CDR3 spans 13 amino acids. The V gene's germline CDR1 is SEHNR and CDR2 FQNEAQ (reference sequence). CDR3 DNA: TGTGCCAGCAGCTTAGCCGCGGCCTACGAGCAGTACTTC. It codes for CASSLAAAYEQYF. Using reference TRBV7-9 and TRBJ2-7 for the parts outside the CDR3, the full variable domain is DTGVSQNPRHKITKRGQNVTFRCDPISEHNRLYWYRQTLGQGPEFLTYFQNEAQLEKSRLLSDRFSAERPKGSFSTLEIQRTEQGDSAMYLCASSLAAAYEQYFGPGTRLTVT.

V gene TRBV7-2 combines with J gene TRBJ2-3; TRBD2 matches at 14 bases. Unmatched junction bases numbered 9, after V lost 5 bases and J lost 11 bases. Germline values: CDR1 SGHTA, CDR2 FQGNSA. The CDR3 totals 15 residues. The CDR3 loop reads CASSTTSGGASEQYF. The CDR3 region has the DNA TGTGCCAGCAGCACGACTAGCGGGGGGGCAAGTGAGCAGTATTTT. Full variable domain (rest looked up from reference TRBV7-2 and TRBJ2-3): GAGVSQSPSNKVTEKGKDVELRCDPISGHTALYWYRQSLGQGLEFLIYFQGNSAPDKSGLPSDRFSAERTGGSVSTLTIQRTQQEDSAVYLCASSTTSGGASEQYFGPGTRLTVL.

This sequence joins TRBV9 and TRBJ1-5; the match to TRBD1 covers 8 bases. V was pared by 4 bases and J by 6 bases, with 3 bases of the junction left unmatched. Germline CDR1 SGDLS, CDR2 YYNGEE. The CDR3 sequence is 13 residues long. CDR3 amino acids: CASSPTGGQPQHF. In DNA form, the CDR3 reads TGTGCCAGCAGCCCCACAGGGGGTCAGCCCCAGCATTTT.

CDR3 sequence reads: CSVGFGGGTDTQYF. In DNA, the CDR3 is TGCAGCGTTGGATTTGGAGGGGGGACAGATACGCAGTATTTT. This sequence joins TRBV29-1 and TRBJ2-3; D may correspond to TRBD1 or TRBD2 (6 bases each). Trimming took off 4 bases at V and 3 bases at J, with 14 bases between the two ends. The germline gives CDR1 SQVTM, CDR2 ANQGSEA. This CDR3 spans 14 amino acids.

The CDR3 protein is CASSVQARTDTEAFF. The CDR3 bases are TGTGCCAGCAGTGTACAGGCAAGGACTGACACTGAAGCTTTCTTT. The chain couples TRBV2 to TRBJ1-1; a possible D gene is TRBD1 (5 bases). V lost 4 bases and J lost 3, with 15 bases in between. Germline CDR1 SNHLY, CDR2 FYNNEI. The CDR3 is 15 residues long. The full variable domain, rest sourced from reference TRBV2 and TRBJ1-1, is EPEVTQTPSHQVTQMGQEVILRCVPISNHLYFYWYRQILGQKVEFLVSFYNNEISEKSEIFDDQFSVERPDGSNFTLKIRSTKLEDSAMYFCASSVQARTDTEAFFGQGTRLTVV.

The chain uses TRBV9 and TRBJ2-7; TRBD1 matches at 7 bases. The ends lost 3 bases at V and 3 bases at J; junction bases unmatched: 0. Germline CDR1 is SGDLS and CDR2 is YYNGEE. The CDR3 has 12 amino acids. The CDR3 DNA is TGTGCCAGCAGCGGGGACAGCTACGAGCAGTACTTC. Protein: CASSGDSYEQYF.